These T cell receptor beta chains were read from a single sample in a study of T-cell reconstitution after alpha-beta-depleted transplantation in children. TCRdb re-analysed the PCR reads in MiXCR, keeping a single row per CDR3 protein. Among about 610,000 distinct CDR3 sequences listed, about 10% were seen once. The sample here was PBMCs from the stem cell graft donor, taken from the stem cell graft. The source is a human donor who donated a stem cell graft to a child with acute myeloid leukemia. Each CDR3 is given with its conserved first and last residue. The D gene is left open where the match is weak. Size tells how often a clone was seen (once, few, many) or the class of an expanded clone, and some rows leave it out.

few | TRBJ2-1 | TRBV6-1 | TRBD2 | CASSSLLAGVQDEQFF | TGTGCCAGCAGCTCCCTTCTAGCGGGAGTTCAAGATGAGCAGTTCTTC
few | TRBJ1-1 | TRBV18 | TRBD1 | CASSPPTGTGNTEAFF | TGTGCCAGCTCACCACCGACAGGGACGGGCAACACTGAAGCTTTCTTT
NA | TRBJ2-7 | TRBV11-2 | TRBD2 | CASSLASSGRTNTYEQYF | TGTGCCAGCAGCTTAGCATCTAGCGGGAGGACAAACACCTACGAGCAGTACTTC
few | TRBJ1-5 | TRBV28 | TRBD1 | CASTFQTGGSSQPQHF | TGTGCCAGCACCTTTCAGACAGGGGGCAGCTCTCAGCCCCAGCATTTT
few | TRBJ2-7 | TRBV21-1 | NA | CASSKGTAPYEQYF | TGTGCCAGCAGCAAAGGGACAGCTCCCTACGAGCAGTACTTC
few | TRBJ2-7 | TRBV9 | TRBD2 | CASSVVGGSGYEQYF | TGTGCCAGCAGCGTAGTGGGCGGGAGTGGCTACGAGCAGTACTTC
NA | TRBJ2-3 | TRBV20-1 | TRBD2 | CSASQLAGFTDTQYF | TGCAGTGCTAGCCAACTAGCGGGGTTCACAGATACGCAGTATTTT
few | TRBJ1-1 | TRBV7-9 | NA | CASSLFGRGAGTEAFF | TGTGCCAGCAGCTTGTTTGGGAGGGGCGCGGGTACTGAAGCTTTCTTT
NA | TRBJ2-1 | TRBV20-1 | TRBD2 | CSAPGLAGGRKNEQFF | TGCAGTGCGCCCGGACTAGCGGGAGGGAGGAAAAATGAGCAGTTCTTC
NA | TRBJ2-3 | TRBV7-9 | NA | CASSFTGVLQGDTQYF | TGTGCCAGCAGCTTCACCGGTGTTCTGCAGGGAGATACGCAGTATTTT
few | TRBJ1-2 | TRBV29-1 | NA | CSVGPPDHYGYTF | TGCAGCGTTGGACCGCCGGACCACTATGGCTACACCTTC
NA | TRBJ2-5 | TRBV20-1 | NA | CSASIDKARETQYF | TGCAGTGCTAGCATCGATAAAGCGAGGGAGACCCAGTACTTC
many | TRBJ1-1 | TRBV5-8 | NA | CASSLARGRSAEAFF | TGTGCCAGCAGCTTGGCTCGGGGTAGGTCGGCTGAAGCTTTCTTT
few | TRBJ1-6 | TRBV15 | TRBD1 | CATSRRTGVGAPLHF | TGTGCCACCAGCAGGAGGACAGGGGTCGGGGCACCCCTCCACTTT
few | TRBJ2-7 | TRBV3-1 | NA | CASSPTGTEQYF | TGTGCCAGCAGCCCTACAGGGACCGAGCAGTACTTC
few | TRBJ2-1 | TRBV12-3/TRBV12-4 | TRBD2 | CASSLGTRSSYNEQFF | TGTGCCAGCAGTTTAGGGACTAGGAGCTCCTACAATGAGCAGTTCTTC
few | TRBJ2-3 | TRBV7-8 | NA | CASSFFLRITDTQYF | TGTGCCAGCAGCTTCTTTTTAAGGATCACAGATACGCAGTATTTT
NA | TRBJ2-7 | TRBV6-5 | NA | CASSYSRQGGEQYF | TGTGCCAGCAGTTACTCGAGGCAGGGGGGTGAGCAGTACTTC
NA | TRBJ1-5 | TRBV25-1 | NA | CASSDGYVNQPQHF | TGTGCCAGCAGTGATGGGTATGTCAATCAGCCCCAGCATTTT
many | TRBJ2-1 | TRBV7-9 | NA | CASSLGLAFYNEQFF | TGTGCCAGCAGCTTAGGGCTAGCGTTCTACAATGAGCAGTTCTTC
many | TRBJ1-4 | TRBV20-1 | NA | CSARDRVNEKLFF | TGCAGTGCTAGAGACAGGGTTAATGAAAAACTGTTTTTT
many | TRBJ2-1 | TRBV6-1 | NA | CASSPSRRGQGKFF | TGTGCCAGCAGCCCATCGCGGAGGGGGCAAGGGAAGTTCTTC
NA | TRBJ2-5 | TRBV29-1 | NA | CSVLWGLEYF | TGCAGCGTTCTCTGGGGGCTTGAGTACTTC
NA | TRBJ2-7 | TRBV20-1 | NA | CSARELGGQYF | TGCAGTGCTAGAGAATTGGGAGGGCAGTACTTC
few | TRBJ1-6 | TRBV5-1 | NA | CASSLRSPGTNSPLHF | TGCGCCAGCAGCTTGCGGTCTCCAGGGACGAATTCACCCCTCCACTTT
few | TRBJ2-7 | TRBV6-2/TRBV6-3 | NA | CASSYSGATYEQYF | TGTGCCAGCAGTTACTCGGGCGCAACCTACGAGCAGTACTTC
NA | TRBJ1-5 | TRBV10-3 | NA | CAISEAPQPQHF | TGTGCCATCAGTGAAGCCCCTCAGCCCCAGCATTTT
NA | TRBJ2-1 | TRBV20-1 | NA | CSASPLSSSYNEQFF | TGCAGTGCTAGTCCCCTCTCAAGCTCCTACAATGAGCAGTTCTTC
many | TRBJ2-3 | TRBV12-3/TRBV12-4 | NA | CASSLNVDTDTQYF | TGTGCCAGCAGTTTAAACGTCGACACAGATACGCAGTATTTT
many | TRBJ2-1 | TRBV7-3 | TRBD2 | CASSGTVAGGNNEQFF | TGTGCCAGCAGCGGGACAGTAGCGGGAGGTAACAATGAGCAGTTCTTC
NA | TRBJ2-2 | TRBV11-2 | NA | CASSLGAQGPPGELFF | TGTGCCAGCAGCTTAGGGGCGCAGGGCCCTCCCGGGGAGCTGTTTTTT
many | TRBJ2-7 | TRBV27 | NA | CATWSLSSYEQYF | TGTGCCACATGGAGCTTAAGCTCCTACGAGCAGTACTTC
NA | TRBJ2-5 | TRBV7-2 | NA | CASSLDNRVRETQYF | TGTGCCAGCAGCTTAGATAACAGGGTGCGAGAGACCCAGTACTTC
NA | TRBJ1-2 | TRBV20-1 | TRBD1 | CSAPTGNYGYTF | TGCAGTGCCCCGACAGGGAACTATGGCTACACCTTC
many | TRBJ1-3 | TRBV5-1 | NA | CASSLGPGNTIYF | TGTGCCAGCAGCTTAGGCCCCGGAAACACCATATATTTT
few | TRBJ2-7 | TRBV12-3/TRBV12-4 | NA | CASRGDRGGHVEQYF | TGTGCCAGCAGGGGTGACAGGGGAGGGCATGTCGAGCAGTACTTC
many | TRBJ2-5 | TRBV5-1 | NA | CASSLGTYQETQYF | TGCGCCAGCAGCTTGGGTACTTACCAAGAGACCCAGTACTTC
few | TRBJ1-2 | TRBV24-1 | NA | CATSSSGGYTF | TGTGCCACCAGTTCCTCGGGCGGCTACACCTTC
NA | TRBJ2-6 | TRBV3-1 | NA | CASSQTVGTGANVLTF | TGTGCCAGCAGCCAAACGGTAGGAACAGGGGCCAACGTCCTGACTTTC
many | TRBJ2-1 | TRBV29-1 | NA | CSVDRGQGNNEQFF | TGCAGCGTTGACAGGGGCCAAGGTAACAATGAGCAGTTCTTC
NA | TRBJ2-7 | TRBV27 | NA | CASSLSSVSYEQYF | TGTGCCAGCAGTTTATCGAGCGTCAGCTACGAGCAGTACTTC
few | TRBJ1-5 | TRBV20-1 | NA | CSATPRGRIFQPQHF | TGCAGTGCTACCCCTCGGGGCCGAATCTTTCAGCCCCAGCATTTT
NA | TRBJ1-3 | TRBV9 | TRBD1 | CASSVGGTGPLEGNTIYF | TGTGCCAGCAGCGTAGGCGGGACAGGGCCCTTGGAAGGAAACACCATATATTTT
many | TRBJ2-2 | TRBV12-3/TRBV12-4 | NA | CASRRVGELFF | TGTGCCAGCAGAAGAGTCGGGGAGCTGTTTTTT
NA | TRBJ1-4 | TRBV7-6 | NA | CASSLEGGSNEKLFF | TGTGCCAGCAGCTTAGAAGGGGGGTCCAATGAAAAACTGTTTTTT
once | TRBJ2-3 | TRBV11-2 | TRBD1 | CASSPPPGGVEPADTQYF | TGTGCCAGCAGCCCCCCACCAGGGGGCGTGGAACCGGCAGATACGCAGTATTTT
NA | TRBJ1-5 | TRBV19 | TRBD1 | CASSMSTGGIGNQPQHF | TGTGCCAGTAGTATGTCGACAGGGGGCATTGGCAATCAGCCCCAGCATTTT
NA | TRBJ2-2 | TRBV11-1 | TRBD1 | CASSLEGQTTTGELFF | TGTGCCAGCAGCTTAGAGGGACAGACAACCACCGGGGAGCTGTTTTTT
NA | TRBJ1-4 | TRBV12-3/TRBV12-4 | TRBD1 | CASTRTGDYEKLFF | TGTGCCAGCACCCGGACAGGGGACTATGAAAAACTGTTTTTT
many | TRBJ1-3 | TRBV15 | NA | CATSGDRASGNTIYF | TGTGCCACCAGCGGAGACAGAGCCTCTGGAAACACCATATATTTT
many | TRBJ2-1 | TRBV20-1 | TRBD2 | CSARRAGVEYNEQFF | TGCAGTGCTAGGCGAGCGGGAGTTGAGTACAATGAGCAGTTCTTC